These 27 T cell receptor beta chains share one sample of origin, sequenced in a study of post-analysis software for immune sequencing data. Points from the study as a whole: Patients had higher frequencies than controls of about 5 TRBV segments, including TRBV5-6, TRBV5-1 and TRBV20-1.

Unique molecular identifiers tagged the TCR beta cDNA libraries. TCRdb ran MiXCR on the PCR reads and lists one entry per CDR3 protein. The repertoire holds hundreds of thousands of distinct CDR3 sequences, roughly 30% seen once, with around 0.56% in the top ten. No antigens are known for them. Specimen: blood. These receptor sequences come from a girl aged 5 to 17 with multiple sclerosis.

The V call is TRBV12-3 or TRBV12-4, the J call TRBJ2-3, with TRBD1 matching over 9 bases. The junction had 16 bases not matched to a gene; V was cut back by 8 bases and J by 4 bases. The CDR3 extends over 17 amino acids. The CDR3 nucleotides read TGTGCCAGCGCATCCCCATCGGGACAGGGATGGTCAGATACGCAGTATTTT. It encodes CASASPSGQGWSDTQYF.

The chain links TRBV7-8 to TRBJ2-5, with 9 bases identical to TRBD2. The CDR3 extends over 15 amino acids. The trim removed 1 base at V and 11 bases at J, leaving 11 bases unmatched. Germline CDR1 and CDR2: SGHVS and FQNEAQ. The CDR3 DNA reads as TGTGCCAGCAGCTTAGGACTAGCGGTGGGCCATGAGCAGTACTTC. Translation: CASSLGLAVGHEQYF.

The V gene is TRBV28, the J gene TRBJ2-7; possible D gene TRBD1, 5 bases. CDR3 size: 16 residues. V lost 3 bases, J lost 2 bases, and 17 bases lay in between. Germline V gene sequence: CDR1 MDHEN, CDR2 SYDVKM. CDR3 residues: CASSLQGETRTYEQYF. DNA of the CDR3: TGTGCCAGCAGTTTGCAGGGCGAAACCCGGACCTACGAGCAGTACTTC.

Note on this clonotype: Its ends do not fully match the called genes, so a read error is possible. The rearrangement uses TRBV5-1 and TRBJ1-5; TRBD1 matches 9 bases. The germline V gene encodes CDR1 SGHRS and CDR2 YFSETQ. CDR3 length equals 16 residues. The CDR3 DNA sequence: TGCGCCAGCAGCTTGGCTGGGGACAGGGCCAATCGGCCCCAGCATTTT. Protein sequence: CASSLAGDRANRPQHF.

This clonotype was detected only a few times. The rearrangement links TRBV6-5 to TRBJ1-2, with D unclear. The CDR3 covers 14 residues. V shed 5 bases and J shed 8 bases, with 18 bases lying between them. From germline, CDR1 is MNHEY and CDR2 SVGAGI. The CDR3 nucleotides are TGTGCCAGCAGTCCCAACCGGTCGCGTCAGGGCTACACCTTC. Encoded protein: CASSPNRSRQGYTF.

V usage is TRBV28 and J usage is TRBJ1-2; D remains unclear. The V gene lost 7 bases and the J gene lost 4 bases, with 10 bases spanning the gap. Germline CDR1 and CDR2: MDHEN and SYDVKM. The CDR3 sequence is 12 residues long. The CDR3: CASTSRLYGYTF. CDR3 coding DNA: TGTGCCAGCACTTCGAGACTCTATGGCTACACCTTC.

DNA of the CDR3: TGCGCCAGCACTCGCAGAGGGGGACAAGAGACCCAGTACTTC. It encodes CASTRRGGQETQYF. V gene TRBV5-1 combines with J gene TRBJ2-5; maybe TRBD1 (6 bases). The CDR3 totals 14 residues. CDR1 is SGHRS and CDR2 is YFSETQ in the germline V gene. V dropped 6 bases and J dropped 2 bases, with 14 bases sitting between them.

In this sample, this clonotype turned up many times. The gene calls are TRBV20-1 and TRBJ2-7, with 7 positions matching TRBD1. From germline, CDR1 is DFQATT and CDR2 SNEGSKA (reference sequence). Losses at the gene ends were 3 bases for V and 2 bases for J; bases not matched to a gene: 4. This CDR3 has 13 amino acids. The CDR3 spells CSARGDSTYEQYF. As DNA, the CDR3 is TGCAGTGCTAGGGGGGACAGCACCTACGAGCAGTACTTC.

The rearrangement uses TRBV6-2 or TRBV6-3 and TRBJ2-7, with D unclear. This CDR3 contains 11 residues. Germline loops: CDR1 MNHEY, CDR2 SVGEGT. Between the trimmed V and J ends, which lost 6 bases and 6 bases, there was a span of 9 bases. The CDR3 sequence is CASRLNGEQYF. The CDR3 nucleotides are TGTGCCAGCAGACTTAACGGCGAGCAGTACTTC.

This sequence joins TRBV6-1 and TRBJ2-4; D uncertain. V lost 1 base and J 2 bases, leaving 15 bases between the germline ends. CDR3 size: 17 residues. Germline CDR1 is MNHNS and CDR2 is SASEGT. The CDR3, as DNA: TGTGCCAGCAGTGAAGATTCTTTTTGGTCCCCCAAAAACATTCAGTACTTC. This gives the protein CASSEDSFWSPKNIQYF.

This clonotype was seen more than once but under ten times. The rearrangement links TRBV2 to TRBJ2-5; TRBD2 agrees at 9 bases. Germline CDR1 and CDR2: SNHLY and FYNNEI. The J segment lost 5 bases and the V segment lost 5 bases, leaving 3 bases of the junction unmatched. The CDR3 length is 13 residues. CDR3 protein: CASSWTSEETQYF. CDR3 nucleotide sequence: TGTGCCAGCAGTTGGACTAGCGAGGAGACCCAGTACTTC.

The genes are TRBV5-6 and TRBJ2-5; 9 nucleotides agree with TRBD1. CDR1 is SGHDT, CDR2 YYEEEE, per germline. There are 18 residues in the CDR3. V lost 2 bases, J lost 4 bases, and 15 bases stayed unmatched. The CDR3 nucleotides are TGTGCCAGCAGCTTCCCGGGACAGGGATTGAGTTTCCTAGAGACCCAGTACTTC. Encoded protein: CASSFPGQGLSFLETQYF.

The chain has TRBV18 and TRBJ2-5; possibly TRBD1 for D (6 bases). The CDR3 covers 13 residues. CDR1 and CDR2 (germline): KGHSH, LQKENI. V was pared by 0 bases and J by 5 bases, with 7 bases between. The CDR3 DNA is TGTGCCAGCTCACCACCCCAGGGGGAGACCCAGTACTTC. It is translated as CASSPPQGETQYF. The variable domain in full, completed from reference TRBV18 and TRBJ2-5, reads NAGVMQNPRHLVRRRGQEARLRCSPMKGHSHVYWYRQLPEEGLKFMVYLQKENIIDESGMPKERFSAEFPKEGPSILRIQQVVRGDSAAYFCASSPPQGETQYFGPGTRLLVL.

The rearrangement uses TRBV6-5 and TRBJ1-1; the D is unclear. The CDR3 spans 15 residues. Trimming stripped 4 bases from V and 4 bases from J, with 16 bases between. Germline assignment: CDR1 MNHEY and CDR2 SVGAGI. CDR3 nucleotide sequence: TGTGCCAGCAGTTTCACGGACTTCTACGGCACTGAAGCTTTCTTT. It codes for CASSFTDFYGTEAFF.

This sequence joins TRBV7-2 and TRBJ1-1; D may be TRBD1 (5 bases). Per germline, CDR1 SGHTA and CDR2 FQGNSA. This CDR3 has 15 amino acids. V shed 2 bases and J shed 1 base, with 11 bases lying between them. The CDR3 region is CASSLRGAENTEAFF. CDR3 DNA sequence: TGTGCCAGCAGCTTAAGGGGAGCAGAGAACACTGAAGCTTTCTTT.

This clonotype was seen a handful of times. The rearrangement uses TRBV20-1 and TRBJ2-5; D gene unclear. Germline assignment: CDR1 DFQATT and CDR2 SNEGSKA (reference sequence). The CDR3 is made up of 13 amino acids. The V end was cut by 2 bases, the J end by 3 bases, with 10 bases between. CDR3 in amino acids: CSARRQAEETQYF. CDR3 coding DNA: TGCAGTGCTAGAAGGCAGGCAGAAGAGACCCAGTACTTC.

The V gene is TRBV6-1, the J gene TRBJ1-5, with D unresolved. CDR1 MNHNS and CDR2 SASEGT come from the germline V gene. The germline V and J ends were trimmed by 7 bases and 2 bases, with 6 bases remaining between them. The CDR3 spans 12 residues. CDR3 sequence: CASKSRNQPQHF. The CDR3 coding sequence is TGTGCCAGCAAGTCGCGCAATCAGCCCCAGCATTTT.

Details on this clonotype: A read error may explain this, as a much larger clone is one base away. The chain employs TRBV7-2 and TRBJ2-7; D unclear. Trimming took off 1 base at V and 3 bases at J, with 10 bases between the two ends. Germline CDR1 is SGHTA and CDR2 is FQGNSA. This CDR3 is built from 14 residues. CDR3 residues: CASSLGPVFYEQYF. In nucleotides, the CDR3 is TGTGCCAGCAGCTTAGGGCCCGTCTTCTACGAGCAGTACTTC. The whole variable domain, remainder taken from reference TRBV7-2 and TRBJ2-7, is GAGVSQSPSNKVTEKGKDVELRCDPISGHTALYWYRQSLGQGLEFLIYFQGNSAPDKSGLPSDRFSAERTGGSVSTLTIQRTQQEDSAVYLCASSLGPVFYEQYFGPGTRLTVT.

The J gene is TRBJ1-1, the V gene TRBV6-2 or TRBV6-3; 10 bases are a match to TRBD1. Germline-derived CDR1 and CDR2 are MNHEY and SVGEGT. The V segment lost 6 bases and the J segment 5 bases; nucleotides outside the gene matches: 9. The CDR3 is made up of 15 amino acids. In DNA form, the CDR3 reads TGTGCCAGCAGAAGCGGGGACAGGGGTTGGACTGAAGCTTTCTTT. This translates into CASRSGDRGWTEAFF.

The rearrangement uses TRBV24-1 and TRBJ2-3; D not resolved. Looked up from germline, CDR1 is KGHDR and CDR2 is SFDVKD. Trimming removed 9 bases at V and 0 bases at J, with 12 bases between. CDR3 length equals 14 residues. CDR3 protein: CATGTTSSTDTQYF. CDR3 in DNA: TGTGCCACCGGAACCACATCGAGCACAGATACGCAGTATTTT.

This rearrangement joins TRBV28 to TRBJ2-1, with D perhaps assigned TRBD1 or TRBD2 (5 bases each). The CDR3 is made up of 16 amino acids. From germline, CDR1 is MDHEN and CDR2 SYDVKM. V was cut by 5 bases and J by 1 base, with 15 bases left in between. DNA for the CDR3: TGTGCCAGCAGTACGGGGACGGCTCCTTCCTACAATGAGCAGTTCTTC. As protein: CASSTGTAPSYNEQFF.

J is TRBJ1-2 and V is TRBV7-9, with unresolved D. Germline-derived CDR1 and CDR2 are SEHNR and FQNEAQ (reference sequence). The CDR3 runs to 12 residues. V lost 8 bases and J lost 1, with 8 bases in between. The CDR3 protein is CASHMGNYGYTF. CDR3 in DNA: TGTGCCAGCCATATGGGTAACTATGGCTACACCTTC.

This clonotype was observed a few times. The DNA of the CDR3 is TGTGCCACCAGTCTTGTGGCGGGAGAAGGGGAGTACTTC. This gives the protein CATSLVAGEGEYF. The chain employs TRBV15 and TRBJ2-4; 7 nucleotides line up with TRBD2. The CDR3 consists of 13 residues. Germline CDR1 LNHNV, CDR2 YYDKDF (reference sequence). After removal of 6 bases from V and 14 bases from J, the junction contained 13 bases not matched to a gene.

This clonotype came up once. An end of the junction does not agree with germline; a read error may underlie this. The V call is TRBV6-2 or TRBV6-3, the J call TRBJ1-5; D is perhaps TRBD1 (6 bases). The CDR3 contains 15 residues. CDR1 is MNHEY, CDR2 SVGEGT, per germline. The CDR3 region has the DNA TGTGCCAGTAGTTACGTTACAGGGAAGGGTCAGCCCCAGCATTTT. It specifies CASSYVTGKGQPQHF.

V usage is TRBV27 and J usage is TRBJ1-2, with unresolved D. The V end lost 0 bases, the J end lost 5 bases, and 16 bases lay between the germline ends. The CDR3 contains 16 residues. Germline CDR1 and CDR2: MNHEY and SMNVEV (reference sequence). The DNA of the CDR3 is TGTGCCAGCAGTTTATCAGGTGCGGCAGATACTTATGGCTACACCTTC. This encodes CASSLSGAADTYGYTF.

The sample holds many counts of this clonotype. As DNA, the CDR3 is TGTGCCAGCAGTTACTCAGCGGGGTCCCCCACAGATACGCAGTATTTT. Its translation is CASSYSAGSPTDTQYF. V and J are TRBV6-5 and TRBJ2-3, with TRBD2 matching 7 bases. The V segment lost 0 bases and the J segment 2 bases; nucleotides outside the gene matches: 5. CDR1 and CDR2 (germline): MNHEY, SVGAGI. The CDR3 runs 16 residues.

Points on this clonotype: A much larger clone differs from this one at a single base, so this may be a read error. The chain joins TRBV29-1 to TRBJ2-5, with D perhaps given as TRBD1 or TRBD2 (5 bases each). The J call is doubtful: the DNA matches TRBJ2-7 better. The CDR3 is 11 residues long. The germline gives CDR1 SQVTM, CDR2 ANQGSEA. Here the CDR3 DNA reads TGCAGCGTTGAGGGGGCCTACGAGCAGTACTTC. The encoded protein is CSVEGAYEQYF.